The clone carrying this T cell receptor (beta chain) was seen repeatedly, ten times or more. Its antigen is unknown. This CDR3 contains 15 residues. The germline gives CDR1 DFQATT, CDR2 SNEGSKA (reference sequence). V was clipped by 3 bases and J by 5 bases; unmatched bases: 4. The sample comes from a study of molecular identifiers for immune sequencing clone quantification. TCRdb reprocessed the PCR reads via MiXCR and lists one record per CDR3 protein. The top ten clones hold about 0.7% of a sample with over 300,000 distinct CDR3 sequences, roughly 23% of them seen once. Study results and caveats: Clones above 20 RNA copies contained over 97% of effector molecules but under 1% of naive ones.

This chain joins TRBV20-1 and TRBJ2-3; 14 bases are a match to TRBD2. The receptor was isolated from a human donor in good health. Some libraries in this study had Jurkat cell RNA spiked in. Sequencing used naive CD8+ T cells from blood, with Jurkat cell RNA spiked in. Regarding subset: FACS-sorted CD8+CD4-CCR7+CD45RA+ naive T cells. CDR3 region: CSARGTSGRRDTQYF. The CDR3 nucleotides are TGCAGTGCTAGGGGGACTAGCGGGAGAAGAGATACGCAGTATTTT.